Included here is one TCR beta chain sequence, with context. This CDR3 is built from 16 residues. Germline CDR1 reads MNHEY; CDR2 reads SMNVEV (reference sequence). V was clipped by 2 bases and J by 1 base, with 15 bases between them. Only CD45RO-negative cells positively selected for CCR7 counted as naive CD8 cells, so terminally differentiated effector memory CD45RA+ cells were excluded. This record comes from a study of shared clonotypes between healthy human individuals. Libraries were prepared by immunoSEQ multiplex PCR; TCRdb keeps only in-frame clonotypes and omits some of them. Found here are roughly 2,000,000 clones, 90% to 95% of them singletons; the top ten hold more than 1.5%.

Material: naive CD8+ T cells from PBMCs. J is TRBJ2-7 and V is TRBV27, with D perhaps TRBD1 or TRBD2 (5 bases each). This clonotype was sampled from a young man in good health. Some clones in this sample may be carry-over from other donors' samples. The DNA of the CDR3 is TGTGCCAGCAGTTTAGGATGGGGGAAATTATCCTACGAGCAGTACTTC. Translated, it gives CASSLGWGKLSYEQYF.